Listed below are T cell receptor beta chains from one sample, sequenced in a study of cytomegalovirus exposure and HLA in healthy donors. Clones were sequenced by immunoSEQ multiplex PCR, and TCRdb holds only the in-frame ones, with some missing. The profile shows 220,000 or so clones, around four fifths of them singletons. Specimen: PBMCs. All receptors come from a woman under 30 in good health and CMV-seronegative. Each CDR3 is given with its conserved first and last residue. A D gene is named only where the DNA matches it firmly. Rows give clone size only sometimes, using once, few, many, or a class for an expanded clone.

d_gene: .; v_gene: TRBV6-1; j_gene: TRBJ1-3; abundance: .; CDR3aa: CASSEALGGRTVGNTIYF; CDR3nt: TGTGCCAGCAGTGAAGCGCTGGGCGGGAGGACGGTCGGAAACACCATATATTTT
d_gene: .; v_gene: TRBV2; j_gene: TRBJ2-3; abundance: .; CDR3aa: CASTERGTTDTQYF; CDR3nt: TGTGCCAGCACCGAAAGGGGGACCACAGATACGCAGTATTTT
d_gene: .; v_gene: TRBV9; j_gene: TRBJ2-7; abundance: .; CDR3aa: CASSTRPGDEQYF; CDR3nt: TGTGCCAGCAGCACCAGACCTGGTGACGAGCAGTACTTC
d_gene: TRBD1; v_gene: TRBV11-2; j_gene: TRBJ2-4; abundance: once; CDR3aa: CASRPGTGIQYF; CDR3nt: TGTGCCAGCAGACCCGGGACAGGGATTCAGTACTTC
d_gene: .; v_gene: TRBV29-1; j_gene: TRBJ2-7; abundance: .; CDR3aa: CSVAGQAIYEQYF; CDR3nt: TGCAGCGTAGCGGGACAGGCGATCTACGAGCAGTACTTC
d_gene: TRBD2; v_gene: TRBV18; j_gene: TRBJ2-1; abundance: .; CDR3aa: CASSPWTSNEQFF; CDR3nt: TGTGCCAGCTCACCTTGGACTAGCAACGAGCAGTTCTTC
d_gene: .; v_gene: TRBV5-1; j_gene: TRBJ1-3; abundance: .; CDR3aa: CASSLDRAGDSGNTIYF; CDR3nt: TGCGCCAGCAGCTTGGATCGGGCAGGGGACTCTGGAAACACCATATATTTT
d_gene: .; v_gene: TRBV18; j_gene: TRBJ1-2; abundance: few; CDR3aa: CASSPRNRESGYTF; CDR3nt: TGTGCCAGCTCACCGCGCAACAGGGAGAGTGGCTACACCTTC
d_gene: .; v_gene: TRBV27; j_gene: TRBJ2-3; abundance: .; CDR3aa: CASSLGTRADTQYF; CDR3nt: TGTGCCAGCAGTTTAGGGACAAGGGCAGATACGCAGTATTTT
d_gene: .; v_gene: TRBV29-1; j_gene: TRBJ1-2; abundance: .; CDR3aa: CSVRDGRYGYTF; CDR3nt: TGCAGCGTGAGGGACGGACGATATGGCTACACCTTC
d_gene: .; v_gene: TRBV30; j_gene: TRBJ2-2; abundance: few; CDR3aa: CAWSVGNTGELFF; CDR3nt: TGTGCCTGGAGTGTTGGGAACACCGGGGAGCTGTTTTTT
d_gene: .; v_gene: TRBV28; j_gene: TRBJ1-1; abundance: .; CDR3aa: CASSLLGAAFF; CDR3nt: TGTGCCAGCAGTTTACTAGGGGCGGCTTTCTTT
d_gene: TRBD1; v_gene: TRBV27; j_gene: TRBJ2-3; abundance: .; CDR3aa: CASSPWTGEGDTQYF; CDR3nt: TGTGCCAGCAGTCCCTGGACAGGGGAGGGAGATACGCAGTATTTT
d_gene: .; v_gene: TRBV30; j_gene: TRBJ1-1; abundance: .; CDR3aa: CAWSPIKYMNTEAFF; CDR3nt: TGTGCCTGGAGTCCTATAAAATACATGAACACTGAAGCTTTCTTT